The rows below give T cell receptor beta chains drawn from one sample of a study of blood T cell repertoires in COVID-19. The protocol was immunoSEQ multiplex PCR, while the TCRdb copy is restricted to in-frame clones and leaves out a portion. Of roughly 150,000 clones in the sample, 65% to 80% were seen once. The sample taken for sequencing was peripheral blood. The receptors were gathered from a man aged 55 to 70 with acute or convalescent COVID-19. The conserved cysteine and the conserved F or W are not part of the CDR3 here. Rows may omit the clone size; those that give it use once, few, many or a size class.

J gene: TRBJ2-7; clone size: few; V gene: TRBV3-1/TRBV3-2; CDR3 protein: ASSSPPLDEQY
J gene: TRBJ2-1; clone size: NA; V gene: TRBV10-2; CDR3 protein: ASSWAGGLYNEQF
J gene: TRBJ1-6; clone size: NA; V gene: TRBV3-1/TRBV3-2; CDR3 protein: ASSQGISNSPLH
J gene: TRBJ1-5; clone size: NA; V gene: TRBV6-2/TRBV6-3; CDR3 protein: ASSYSTGLGNQPQH
J gene: TRBJ1-6; clone size: once; V gene: TRBV24-1; CDR3 protein: ATRQTGVNSPLH
J gene: TRBJ2-7; clone size: NA; V gene: TRBV28; CDR3 protein: ASSFSSGPYEQY
J gene: TRBJ2-7; clone size: NA; V gene: TRBV18; CDR3 protein: ASSQETGPHEQY
J gene: TRBJ1-1; clone size: NA; V gene: TRBV6-2/TRBV6-3; CDR3 protein: ASSLGQNTEAF
J gene: TRBJ2-2; clone size: few; V gene: TRBV7-3; CDR3 protein: ASSTRGDPTGELF
J gene: TRBJ2-3; clone size: NA; V gene: TRBV3-1/TRBV3-2; CDR3 protein: ASSRTSLDTQY
J gene: TRBJ2-1; clone size: NA; V gene: TRBV29-1; CDR3 protein: SVEKPGKDGEQF
J gene: TRBJ2-6; clone size: NA; V gene: TRBV7-6; CDR3 protein: ASSSPDSPSGANVLT
J gene: TRBJ1-2; clone size: once; V gene: TRBV10-3; CDR3 protein: AIRATGDYGYT
J gene: TRBJ2-1; clone size: NA; V gene: TRBV5-1; CDR3 protein: ASSLDGGFYNEQF
J gene: TRBJ2-5; clone size: NA; V gene: TRBV6-5; CDR3 protein: ASSFSGQETQY
J gene: TRBJ2-5; clone size: NA; V gene: TRBV15; CDR3 protein: ATSPREGGETQY
J gene: TRBJ1-1; clone size: NA; V gene: TRBV3-1/TRBV3-2; CDR3 protein: ASSTRPAAGTEAF
J gene: TRBJ2-7; clone size: few; V gene: TRBV5-1; CDR3 protein: ASSPRQGGYEQY
J gene: TRBJ2-3; clone size: NA; V gene: TRBV3-1/TRBV3-2; CDR3 protein: ASSPDWAGTDTQY
J gene: TRBJ1-1; clone size: NA; V gene: TRBV28; CDR3 protein: ASSPGMENTEAF
J gene: TRBJ2-1; clone size: NA; V gene: TRBV6-5; CDR3 protein: ASSYMLAGEQF
J gene: TRBJ2-7; clone size: NA; V gene: TRBV5-5; CDR3 protein: ASSLATGIYEQY
J gene: TRBJ2-7; clone size: NA; V gene: TRBV5-1; CDR3 protein: ASSRGTGGSYEQY
J gene: TRBJ2-3; clone size: NA; V gene: TRBV6-5; CDR3 protein: ASSFLAGASDTQY
J gene: TRBJ2-5; clone size: few; V gene: TRBV4-1; CDR3 protein: ASSQLGQGEETQY
J gene: TRBJ2-5; clone size: NA; V gene: TRBV2; CDR3 protein: ASSDPREGQTQY
J gene: TRBJ2-5; clone size: NA; V gene: TRBV10-1; CDR3 protein: ASSALAGVGETQY
J gene: TRBJ2-5; clone size: NA; V gene: TRBV19; CDR3 protein: ASSILGLAGTPGTQY
J gene: TRBJ2-3; clone size: NA; V gene: TRBV6-5; CDR3 protein: ASSYSGGQVDTQY
J gene: TRBJ2-5; clone size: NA; V gene: TRBV5-8; CDR3 protein: ASSLLLTGRETQY
J gene: TRBJ2-3; clone size: few; V gene: TRBV5-1; CDR3 protein: ASSMTDRTDTQY